A few counts support the clone carrying this T cell receptor (beta chain). The antigen is unknown. A much larger clonotype is one base distant, so this may be a read error. In building TCR beta libraries, iRepertoire HTBI primers were used together with Arm-PCR of CDR3 regions. MiXCR, applied by TCRdb to the multiplex PCR reads, yields one record per CDR3 protein. Of 320,000 or so distinct CDR3 sequences listed, approximately 20% are singletons. The source of the sample is a study of regulatory T cells in long-lasting Graves disease. Points from the study as a whole: Less diverse TCR repertoires were seen in persistent Graves' patients than in newly diagnosed ones.

As for time point: newly diagnosed GD, antithyroid drugs for less than 3 months. The TCR library was prepared using RNA isolated from PBMCs. Graves' disease diagnoses followed American Thyroid Association guidelines. The input for sequencing was peripheral blood mononuclear cells (PBMCs), taken at new diagnosis, from a patient treated with antithyroid drugs. The receptor was derived from a female donor with Graves disease.

The chain's CDR3 is CASSLVTGDTDTQYF. The DNA for the CDR3 is TGTGCCAGCAGCTTAGTTACTGGGGACACAGATACGCAGTATTTT. The chain couples TRBV11-2 to TRBJ2-3; no firm D call. Germline CDR1 is SGHAT and CDR2 is FQNNGV. The ends were cut back, 1 base at V and 2 bases at J, with 10 bases in the middle. There are 15 residues in the CDR3.